The T cell receptor beta chain described here comes from a study of T cell responses to AZD1222 COVID-19 vaccine. In the case of this clone: The antigen is unknown.

Whole-study findings and limits: Clonal diversity was possibly underestimated, and white British individuals and females predominated among donors.

The V gene end was trimmed by 2 bases and the J gene end by 5 bases; junction bases not matched to a gene: 7. The CDR3 extends over 15 amino acids. Germline V gene data show CDR1 as SGHTA and CDR2 as FQGTGA. Clones were sequenced by immunoSEQ multiplex PCR, and TCRdb holds only the in-frame ones, with some missing. This sample yields roughly 66,000 clones, of which approximately 85% are seen a single time; over 5% belongs to the top ten. The J gene is TRBJ2-7, the V gene TRBV7-3; 9 bases fit TRBD1. The sample was peripheral blood, taken on day 0 of AZD1222 vaccination. The receptor's source is an adult in good health. CDR3 nucleotides: TGTGCCAGCAGCTTATCCGGGACAGGGATGCACGAGCAGTACTTC. Protein: CASSLSGTGMHEQYF.